This TCR beta chain was captured by sequencing in a study of T cell responses to AZD1222 COVID-19 vaccine. Study observations and caveats: Repertoires were obtained solely post-peak T cell response. At study baseline, merely several AZD1222 recipients were seropositive. In the spike-specific TCR repertoire, nearly half reportedly target unmutated variant regions.

Method: immunoSEQ multiplex PCR; TCRdb's copy keeps in-frame clones and lacks some. This sample's table reports about 140,000 clones. As regards this clone: The antigen remains unidentified.

The source material was peripheral blood. The origin of this receptor is an adult in good health.

The CDR3 loop is CASSHIPGQVNTGELFF. In DNA form, the CDR3 reads TGTGCCAGCAGCCACATTCCGGGACAGGTGAACACCGGGGAGCTGTTTTTT. J is TRBJ2-2 and V is TRBV5-6; TRBD1 agrees at 8 bases. V lost 4 bases to trimming and J lost 1 base; unmatched junction nucleotides: 9. This CDR3 spans 17 amino acids. The germline V gene encodes CDR1 SGHDT and CDR2 YYEEEE. Full variable domain (rest looked up from reference TRBV5-6 and TRBJ2-2): DAGVTQSPTHLIKTRGQQVTLRCSPKSGHDTVSWYQQALGQGPQFIFQYYEEEERQRGNFPDRFSGHQFPNYSSELNVNALLLGDSALYLCASSHIPGQVNTGELFFGEGSRLTVL.